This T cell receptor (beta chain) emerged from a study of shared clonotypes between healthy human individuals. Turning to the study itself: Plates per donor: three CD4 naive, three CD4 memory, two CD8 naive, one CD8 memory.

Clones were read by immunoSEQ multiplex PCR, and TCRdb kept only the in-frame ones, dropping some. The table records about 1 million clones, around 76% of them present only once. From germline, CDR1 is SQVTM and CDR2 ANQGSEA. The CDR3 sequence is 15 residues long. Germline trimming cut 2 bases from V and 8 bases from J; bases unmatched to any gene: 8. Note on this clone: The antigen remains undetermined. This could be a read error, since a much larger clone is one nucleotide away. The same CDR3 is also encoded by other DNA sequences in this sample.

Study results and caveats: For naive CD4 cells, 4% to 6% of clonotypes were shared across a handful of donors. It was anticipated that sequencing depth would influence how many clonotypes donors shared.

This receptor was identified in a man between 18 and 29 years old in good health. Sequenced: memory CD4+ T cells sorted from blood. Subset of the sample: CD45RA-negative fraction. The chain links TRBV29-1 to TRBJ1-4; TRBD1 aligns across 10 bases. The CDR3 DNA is TGCAGCGTTGAATCTGGGACAGGGGCCCTGGAAAAACTGTTTTTT. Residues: CSVESGTGALEKLFF.